Reported below is one TCR beta chain. Its antigen is unknown. The data are from a study of beta chain features in type 1 diabetes. Background on the study: Analysis included around 100 million sorted cells drawn from all samples.

Study results and caveats: It was possible that PCR favored shorter templates, equally so in patients and controls. VDJ junctions from type 1 diabetes patients carried fewer insertions and larger deletions.

Expressed TCRB transcripts were sequenced because the entire RNA isolate underwent reverse transcription. Some clones are missing from TCRdb's copy, which holds only in-frame ones; the method was immunoSEQ multiplex PCR. The repertoire holds 350,000 or so clones, with roughly a fifth as singletons. Material: naive CD4+ T cells from blood. The sequence derives from a woman younger than 30 in good health.

DNA of the CDR3: TGTGCCAGCAGACGACCCAGGGGGTCTGGTGCAGGGGATGAGCAGTACTTC. Translating gives CASRRPRGSGAGDEQYF. The chain uses TRBV5-6 and TRBJ2-7, with 7 bases lining up with TRBD1. CDR1 is SGHDT and CDR2 is YYEEEE in the germline V gene. The V gene end was trimmed by 5 bases and the J gene end by 7 bases; junction bases not matched to a gene: 21. The CDR3 is 17 residues long.